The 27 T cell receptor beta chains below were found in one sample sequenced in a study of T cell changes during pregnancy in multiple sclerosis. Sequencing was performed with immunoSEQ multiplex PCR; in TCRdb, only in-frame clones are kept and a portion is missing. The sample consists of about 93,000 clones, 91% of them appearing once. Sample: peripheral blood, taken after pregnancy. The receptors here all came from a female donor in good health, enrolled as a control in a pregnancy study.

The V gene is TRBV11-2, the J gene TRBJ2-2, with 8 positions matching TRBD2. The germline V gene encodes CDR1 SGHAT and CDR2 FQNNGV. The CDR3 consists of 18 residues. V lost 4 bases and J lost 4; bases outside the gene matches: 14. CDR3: CASSSRAGTSFRTGELFF. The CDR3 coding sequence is TGTGCCAGCAGCTCCCGAGCCGGGACTAGTTTTCGCACCGGGGAGCTGTTTTTT.

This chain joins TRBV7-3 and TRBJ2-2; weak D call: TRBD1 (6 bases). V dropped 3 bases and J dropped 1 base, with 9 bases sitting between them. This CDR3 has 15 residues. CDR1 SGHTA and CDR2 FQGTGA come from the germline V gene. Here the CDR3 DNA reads TGTGCCAGCAGCTTGGGGACAAAGAACACCGGGGAGCTGTTTTTT. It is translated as CASSLGTKNTGELFF.

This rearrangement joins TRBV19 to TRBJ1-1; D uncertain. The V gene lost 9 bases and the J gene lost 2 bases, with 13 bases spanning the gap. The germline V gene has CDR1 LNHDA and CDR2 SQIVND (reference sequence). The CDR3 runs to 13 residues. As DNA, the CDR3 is TGTGCCAGCACCCTGGGCAGCAACACTGAAGCTTTCTTT. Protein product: CASTLGSNTEAFF. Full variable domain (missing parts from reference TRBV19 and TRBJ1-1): DGGITQSPKYLFRKEGQNVTLSCEQNLNHDAMYWYRQDPGQGLRLIYYSQIVNDFQKGDIAEGYSVSREKKESFPLTVTSAQKNPTAFYLCASTLGSNTEAFFGQGTRLTVV.

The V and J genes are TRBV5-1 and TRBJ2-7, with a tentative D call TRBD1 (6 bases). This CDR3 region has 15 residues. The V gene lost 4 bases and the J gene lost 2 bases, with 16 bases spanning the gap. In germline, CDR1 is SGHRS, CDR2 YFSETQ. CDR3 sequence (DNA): TGCGCCAGCAGCCCGGGACAACTCCGAACCTACGAGCAGTACTTC. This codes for CASSPGQLRTYEQYF.

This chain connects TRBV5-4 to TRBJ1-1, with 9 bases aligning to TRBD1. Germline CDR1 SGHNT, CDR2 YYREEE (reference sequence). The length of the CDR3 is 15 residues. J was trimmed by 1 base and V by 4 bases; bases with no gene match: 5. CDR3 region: CASSPKGQGNTEAFF. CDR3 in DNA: TGTGCCAGCAGCCCGAAGGGACAGGGGAACACTGAAGCTTTCTTT.

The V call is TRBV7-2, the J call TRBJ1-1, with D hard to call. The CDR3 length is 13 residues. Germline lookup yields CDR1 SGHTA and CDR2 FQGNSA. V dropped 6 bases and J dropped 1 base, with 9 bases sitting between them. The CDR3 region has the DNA TGTGCCAGCAGTGGGCAGCCGAACACTGAAGCTTTCTTT. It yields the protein CASSGQPNTEAFF.

The DNA for the CDR3 is TGTGCCAGCAGTTATGTGAGGCAGGGCCTAAATTCACCCCTCCACTTT. This codes for CASSYVRQGLNSPLHF. The J gene is TRBJ1-6, the V gene TRBV28; D may be TRBD1 (5 bases). The CDR3 is made up of 16 amino acids. Germline CDR1 MDHEN, CDR2 SYDVKM. V was pared by 4 bases and J by 7 bases, with 17 bases between.

The CDR3 region is CASSEPGQGSDEQYF. Written as DNA, the CDR3 is TGTGCCAGCTCAGAGCCGGGACAGGGTTCCGACGAGCAGTACTTC. The V and J genes are TRBV18 and TRBJ2-5; TRBD1 matches 9 bases. TRBJ2-7 explains the end of the DNA better; the J call may be wrong. This CDR3 has 15 residues. Germline V gives CDR1 KGHSH, CDR2 LQKENI.

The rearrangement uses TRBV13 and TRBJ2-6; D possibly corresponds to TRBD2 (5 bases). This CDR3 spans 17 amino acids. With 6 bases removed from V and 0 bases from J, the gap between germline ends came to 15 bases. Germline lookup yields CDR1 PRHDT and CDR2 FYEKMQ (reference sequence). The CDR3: CASRGEAAHSGANVLTF. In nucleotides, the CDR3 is TGTGCCAGCAGGGGAGAGGCTGCTCACTCTGGGGCCAACGTCCTGACTTTC.

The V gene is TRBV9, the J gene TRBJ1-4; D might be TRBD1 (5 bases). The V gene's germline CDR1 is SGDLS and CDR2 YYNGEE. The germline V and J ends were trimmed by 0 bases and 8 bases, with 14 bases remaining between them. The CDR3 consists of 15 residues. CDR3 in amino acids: CASSVGDSLNEKLFF. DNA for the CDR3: TGTGCCAGCAGCGTAGGAGACAGCCTAAACGAAAAACTGTTTTTT.

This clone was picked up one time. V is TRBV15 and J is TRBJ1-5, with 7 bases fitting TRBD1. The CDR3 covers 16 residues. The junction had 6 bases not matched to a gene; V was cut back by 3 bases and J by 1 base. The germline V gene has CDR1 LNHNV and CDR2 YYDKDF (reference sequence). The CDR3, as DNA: TGTGCCACCAGCAGGGAGGCAGGGGGAAGCAATCAGCCCCAGCATTTT. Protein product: CATSREAGGSNQPQHF.

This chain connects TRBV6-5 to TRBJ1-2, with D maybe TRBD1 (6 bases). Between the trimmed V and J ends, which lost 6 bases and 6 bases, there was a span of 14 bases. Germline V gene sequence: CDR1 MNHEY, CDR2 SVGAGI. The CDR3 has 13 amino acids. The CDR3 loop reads CASSPGHWNGYTF. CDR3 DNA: TGTGCCAGCAGCCCGGGACATTGGAATGGCTACACCTTC.

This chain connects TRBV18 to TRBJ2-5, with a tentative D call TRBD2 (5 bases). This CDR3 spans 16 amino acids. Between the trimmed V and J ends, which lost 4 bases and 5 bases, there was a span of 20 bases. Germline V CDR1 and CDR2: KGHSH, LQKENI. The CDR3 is CASSRVNGDSGETQYF. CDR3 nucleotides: TGTGCCAGCTCACGAGTAAACGGGGATTCCGGGGAGACCCAGTACTTC.

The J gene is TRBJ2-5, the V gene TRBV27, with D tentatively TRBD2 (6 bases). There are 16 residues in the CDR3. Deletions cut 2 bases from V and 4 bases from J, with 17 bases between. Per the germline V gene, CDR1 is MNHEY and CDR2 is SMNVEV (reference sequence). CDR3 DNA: TGTGCCAGCAGTTTAGTCGGTGGGGGGACGGGAGAGACCCAGTACTTC. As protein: CASSLVGGGTGETQYF.

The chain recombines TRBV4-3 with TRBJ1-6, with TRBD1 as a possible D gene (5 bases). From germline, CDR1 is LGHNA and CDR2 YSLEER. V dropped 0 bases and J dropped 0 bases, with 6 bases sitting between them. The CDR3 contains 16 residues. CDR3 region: CASSQDRGSYNSPLHF. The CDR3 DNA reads TGCGCCAGCAGCCAAGATAGGGGCTCCTATAATTCACCCCTCCACTTT.

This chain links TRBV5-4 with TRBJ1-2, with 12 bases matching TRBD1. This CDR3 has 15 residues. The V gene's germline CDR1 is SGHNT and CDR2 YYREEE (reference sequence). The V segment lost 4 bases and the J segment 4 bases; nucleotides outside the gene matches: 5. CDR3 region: CASSPGTGGSYGYTF. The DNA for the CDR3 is TGTGCCAGCAGCCCAGGGACAGGGGGCAGCTATGGCTACACCTTC.

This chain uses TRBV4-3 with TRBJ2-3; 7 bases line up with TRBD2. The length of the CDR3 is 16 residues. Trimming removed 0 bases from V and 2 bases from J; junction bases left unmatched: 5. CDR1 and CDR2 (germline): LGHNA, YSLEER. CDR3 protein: CASSQDGGVYTDTQYF. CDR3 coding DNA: TGCGCCAGCAGCCAAGATGGGGGGGTTTACACAGATACGCAGTATTTT.

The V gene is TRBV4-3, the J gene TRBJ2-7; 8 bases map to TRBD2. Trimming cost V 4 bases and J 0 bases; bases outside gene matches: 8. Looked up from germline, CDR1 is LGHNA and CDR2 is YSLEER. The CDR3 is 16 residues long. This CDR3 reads CASSPTGGAVSYEQYF. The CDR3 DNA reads TGCGCCAGCAGCCCAACCGGGGGGGCCGTCTCCTACGAGCAGTACTTC.

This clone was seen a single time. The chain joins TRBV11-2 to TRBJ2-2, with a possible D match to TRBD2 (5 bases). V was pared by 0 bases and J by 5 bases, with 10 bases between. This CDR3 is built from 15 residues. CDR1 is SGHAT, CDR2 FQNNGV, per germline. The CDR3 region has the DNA TGTGCCAGCAGCTTAGACGGACTGGCTACCGGGGAGCTGTTTTTT. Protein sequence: CASSLDGLATGELFF. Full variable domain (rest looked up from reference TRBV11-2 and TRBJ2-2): EAGVAQSPRYKIIEKRQSVAFWCNPISGHATLYWYQQILGQGPKLLIQFQNNGVVDDSQLPKDRFSAERLKGVDSTLKIQPAKLEDSAVYLCASSLDGLATGELFFGEGSRLTVL.

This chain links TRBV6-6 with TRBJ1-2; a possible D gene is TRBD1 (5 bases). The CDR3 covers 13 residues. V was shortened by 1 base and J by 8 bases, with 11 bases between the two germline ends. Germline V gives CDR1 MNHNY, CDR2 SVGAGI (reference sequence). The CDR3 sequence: CASSYFKGRGYTF. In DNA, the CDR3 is TGTGCCAGCAGTTACTTTAAGGGGCGAGGCTACACCTTC.

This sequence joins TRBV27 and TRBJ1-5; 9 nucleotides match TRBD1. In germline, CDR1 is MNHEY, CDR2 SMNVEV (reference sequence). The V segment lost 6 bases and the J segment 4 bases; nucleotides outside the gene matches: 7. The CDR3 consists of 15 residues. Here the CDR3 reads CASRSLGTGNQPQHF. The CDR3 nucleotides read TGTGCCAGCAGGTCCCTTGGGACAGGGAATCAGCCCCAGCATTTT.

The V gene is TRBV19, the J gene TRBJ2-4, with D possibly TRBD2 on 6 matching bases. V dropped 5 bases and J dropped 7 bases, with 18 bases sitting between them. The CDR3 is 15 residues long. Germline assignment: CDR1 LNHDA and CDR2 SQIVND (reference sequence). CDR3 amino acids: CASSDQVGRGNIQYF. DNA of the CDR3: TGTGCCAGTAGTGATCAGGTTGGACGGGGGAACATTCAGTACTTC. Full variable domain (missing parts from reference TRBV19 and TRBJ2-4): DGGITQSPKYLFRKEGQNVTLSCEQNLNHDAMYWYRQDPGQGLRLIYYSQIVNDFQKGDIAEGYSVSREKKESFPLTVTSAQKNPTAFYLCASSDQVGRGNIQYFGAGTRLSVL.

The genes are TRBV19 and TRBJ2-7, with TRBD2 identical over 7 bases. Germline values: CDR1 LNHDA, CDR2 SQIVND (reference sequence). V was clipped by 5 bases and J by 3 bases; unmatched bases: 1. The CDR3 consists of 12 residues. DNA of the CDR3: TGTGCCAGTAGTCGCGGGAGCTACGAGCAGTACTTC. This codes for CASSRGSYEQYF.

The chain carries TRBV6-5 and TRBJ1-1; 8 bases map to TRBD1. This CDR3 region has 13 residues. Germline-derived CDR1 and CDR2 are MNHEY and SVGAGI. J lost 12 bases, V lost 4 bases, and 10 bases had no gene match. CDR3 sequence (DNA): TGTGCCAGCAGTTCGACCCAGGGGGCTGGGTCTTTCTTT. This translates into CASSSTQGAGSFF.

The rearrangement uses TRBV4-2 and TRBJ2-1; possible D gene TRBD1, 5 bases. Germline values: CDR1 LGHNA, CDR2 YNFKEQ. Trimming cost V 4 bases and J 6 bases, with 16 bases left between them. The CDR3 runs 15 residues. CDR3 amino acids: CASSPAQGAPNEQFF. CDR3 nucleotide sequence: TGTGCCAGCAGCCCGGCGCAAGGGGCCCCCAATGAGCAGTTCTTC.

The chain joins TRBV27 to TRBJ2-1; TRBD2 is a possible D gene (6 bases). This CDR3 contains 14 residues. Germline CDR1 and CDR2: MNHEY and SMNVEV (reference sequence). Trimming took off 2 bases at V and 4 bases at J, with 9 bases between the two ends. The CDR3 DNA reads TGTGCCAGCAGTTTACGCGGGGAATACAATGAGCAGTTCTTC. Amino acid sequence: CASSLRGEYNEQFF.

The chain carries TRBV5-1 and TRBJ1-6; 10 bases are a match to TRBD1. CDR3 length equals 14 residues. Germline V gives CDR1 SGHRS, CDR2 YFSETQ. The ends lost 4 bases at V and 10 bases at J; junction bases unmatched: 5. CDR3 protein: CASSGGGQGSPLHF. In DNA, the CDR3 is TGCGCCAGCAGCGGGGGGGGACAGGGGTCACCCCTCCACTTT. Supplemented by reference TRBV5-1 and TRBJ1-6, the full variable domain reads KAGVTQTPRYLIKTRGQQVTLSCSPISGHRSVSWYQQTPGQGLQFLFEYFSETQRNKGNFPGRFSGRQFSNSRSEMNVSTLELGDSALYLCASSGGGQGSPLHFGNGTRLTVT.